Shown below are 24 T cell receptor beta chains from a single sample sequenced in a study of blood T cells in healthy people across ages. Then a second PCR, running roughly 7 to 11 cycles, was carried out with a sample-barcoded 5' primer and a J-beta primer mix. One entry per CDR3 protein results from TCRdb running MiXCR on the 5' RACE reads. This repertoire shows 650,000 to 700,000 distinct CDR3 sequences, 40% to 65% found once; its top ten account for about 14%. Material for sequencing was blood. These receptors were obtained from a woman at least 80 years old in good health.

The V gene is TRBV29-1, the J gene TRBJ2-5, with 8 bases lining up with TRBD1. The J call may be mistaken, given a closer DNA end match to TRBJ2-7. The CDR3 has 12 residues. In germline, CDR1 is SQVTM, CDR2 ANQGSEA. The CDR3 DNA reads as TGCAGCGCAGGACAGGGCGTCTACGAGCAGTACTTC. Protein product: CSAGQGVYEQYF.

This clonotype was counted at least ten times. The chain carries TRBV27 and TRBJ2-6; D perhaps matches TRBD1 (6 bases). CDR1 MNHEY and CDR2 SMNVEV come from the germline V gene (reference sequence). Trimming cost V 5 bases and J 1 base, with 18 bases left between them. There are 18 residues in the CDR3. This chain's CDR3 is CASSGRTAALSGANVLTF. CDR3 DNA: TGTGCCAGCAGTGGACGGACAGCGGCCTTATCTGGGGCCAACGTCCTGACTTTC.

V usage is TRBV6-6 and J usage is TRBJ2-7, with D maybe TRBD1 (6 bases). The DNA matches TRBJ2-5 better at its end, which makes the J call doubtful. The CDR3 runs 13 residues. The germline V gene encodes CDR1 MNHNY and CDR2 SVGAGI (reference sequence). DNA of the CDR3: TGTGCCAGCAGTTCTACAGGGCGGGAGACCCAGTACTTC. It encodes CASSSTGRETQYF.

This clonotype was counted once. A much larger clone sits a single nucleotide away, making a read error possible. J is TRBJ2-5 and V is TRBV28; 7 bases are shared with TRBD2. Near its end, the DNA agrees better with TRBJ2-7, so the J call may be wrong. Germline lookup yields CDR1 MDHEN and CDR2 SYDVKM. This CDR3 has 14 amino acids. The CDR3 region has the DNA TGTACCAGCAGTCCATCTAGCGGTCCTTACGAGCAGTACTTC. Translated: CTSSPSSGPYEQYF.

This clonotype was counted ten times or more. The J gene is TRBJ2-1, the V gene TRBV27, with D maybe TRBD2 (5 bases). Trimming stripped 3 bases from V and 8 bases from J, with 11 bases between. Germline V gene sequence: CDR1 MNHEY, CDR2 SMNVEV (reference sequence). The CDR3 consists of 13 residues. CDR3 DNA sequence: TGTGCCAGCAGTTTGGGGTTGAGGGATGAGCAGTTCTTC. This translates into CASSLGLRDEQFF.

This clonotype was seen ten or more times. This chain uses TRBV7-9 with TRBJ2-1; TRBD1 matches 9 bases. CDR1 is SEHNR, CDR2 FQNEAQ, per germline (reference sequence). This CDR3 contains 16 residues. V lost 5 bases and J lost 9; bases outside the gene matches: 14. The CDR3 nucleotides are TGTGCCAGCAGCGTCCGGGACAGGGCACTTTTGGGTGAGCAGTTCTTC. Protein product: CASSVRDRALLGEQFF. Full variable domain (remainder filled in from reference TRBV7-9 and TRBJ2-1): DTGVSQNPRHKITKRGQNVTFRCDPISEHNRLYWYRQTLGQGPEFLTYFQNEAQLEKSRLLSDRFSAERPKGSFSTLEIQRTEQGDSAMYLCASSVRDRALLGEQFFGPGTRLTVL.

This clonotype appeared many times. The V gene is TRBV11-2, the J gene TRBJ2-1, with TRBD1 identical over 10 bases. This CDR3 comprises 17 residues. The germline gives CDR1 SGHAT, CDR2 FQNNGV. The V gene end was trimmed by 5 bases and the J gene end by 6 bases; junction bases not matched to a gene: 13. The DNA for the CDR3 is TGTGCCAGCAGCCTGACAGGGGGCGCGAGGTCCGTCAATGAGCAGTTCTTC. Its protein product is CASSLTGGARSVNEQFF. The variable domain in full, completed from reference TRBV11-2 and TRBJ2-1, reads EAGVAQSPRYKIIEKRQSVAFWCNPISGHATLYWYQQILGQGPKLLIQFQNNGVVDDSQLPKDRFSAERLKGVDSTLKIQPAKLEDSAVYLCASSLTGGARSVNEQFFGPGTRLTVL.

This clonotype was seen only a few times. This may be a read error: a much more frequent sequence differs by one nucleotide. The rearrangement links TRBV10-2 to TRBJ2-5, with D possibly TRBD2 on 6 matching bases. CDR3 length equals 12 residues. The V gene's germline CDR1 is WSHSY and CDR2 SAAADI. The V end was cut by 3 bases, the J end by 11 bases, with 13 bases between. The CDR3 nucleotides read TGCGCCAGCAGTGACGGGGGAAATGAGCAGTACTTC. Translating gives CASSDGGNEQYF.

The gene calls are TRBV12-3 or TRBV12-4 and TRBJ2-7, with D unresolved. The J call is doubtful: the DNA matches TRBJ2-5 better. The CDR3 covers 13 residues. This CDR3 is CASSTHPAETQYF. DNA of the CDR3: TGTGCCAGCAGTACCCACCCAGCAGAGACCCAGTACTTC.

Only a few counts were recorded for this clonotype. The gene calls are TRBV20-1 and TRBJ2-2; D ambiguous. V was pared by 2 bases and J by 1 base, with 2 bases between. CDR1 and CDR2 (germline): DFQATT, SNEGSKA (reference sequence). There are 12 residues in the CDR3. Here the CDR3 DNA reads TGCAGTGCTAGACAGAACACCGGGGAGCTGTTTTTT. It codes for CSARQNTGELFF.

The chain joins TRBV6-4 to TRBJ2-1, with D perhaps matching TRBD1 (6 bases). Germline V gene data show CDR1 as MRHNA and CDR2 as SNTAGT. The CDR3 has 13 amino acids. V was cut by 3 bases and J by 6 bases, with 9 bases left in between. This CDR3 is CASSEDSRNEQFF. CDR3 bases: TGTGCCAGCAGTGAGGACAGTCGCAATGAGCAGTTCTTC.

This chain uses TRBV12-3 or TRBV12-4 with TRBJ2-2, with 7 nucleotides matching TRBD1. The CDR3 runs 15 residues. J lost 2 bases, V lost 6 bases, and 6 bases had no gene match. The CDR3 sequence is CASSRDRINTGELFF. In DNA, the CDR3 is TGTGCCAGCAGCCGGGACAGAATAAACACCGGGGAGCTGTTTTTT.

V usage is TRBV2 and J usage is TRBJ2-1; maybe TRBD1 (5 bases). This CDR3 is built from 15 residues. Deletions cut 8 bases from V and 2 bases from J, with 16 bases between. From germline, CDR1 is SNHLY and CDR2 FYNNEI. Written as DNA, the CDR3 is TGTGCCAGCGGTTTAATAGGGGTTACCTACAATGAGCAGTTCTTC. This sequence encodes CASGLIGVTYNEQFF.

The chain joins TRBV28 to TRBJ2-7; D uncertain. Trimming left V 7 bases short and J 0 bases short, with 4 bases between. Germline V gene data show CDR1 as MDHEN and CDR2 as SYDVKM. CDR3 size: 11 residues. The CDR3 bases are TGTGCCAGCAATGACTCCTACGAGCAGTACTTC. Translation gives CASNDSYEQYF.

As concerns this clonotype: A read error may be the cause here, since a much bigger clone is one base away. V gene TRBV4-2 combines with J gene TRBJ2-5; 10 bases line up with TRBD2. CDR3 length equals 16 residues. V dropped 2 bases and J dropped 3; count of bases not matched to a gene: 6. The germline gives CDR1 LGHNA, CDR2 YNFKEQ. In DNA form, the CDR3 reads TGTGCCAGCAGCCAAAATTGGCTAGCGGGAGAAGAGACCCAGTACTTC. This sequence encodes CASSQNWLAGEETQYF.

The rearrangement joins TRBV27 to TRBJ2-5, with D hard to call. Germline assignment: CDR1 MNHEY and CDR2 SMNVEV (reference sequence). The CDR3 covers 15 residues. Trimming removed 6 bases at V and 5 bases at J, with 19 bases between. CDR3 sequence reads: CASSLRGVSWETQYF. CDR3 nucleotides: TGTGCCAGCAGCCTCCGCGGAGTCTCATGGGAGACCCAGTACTTC.

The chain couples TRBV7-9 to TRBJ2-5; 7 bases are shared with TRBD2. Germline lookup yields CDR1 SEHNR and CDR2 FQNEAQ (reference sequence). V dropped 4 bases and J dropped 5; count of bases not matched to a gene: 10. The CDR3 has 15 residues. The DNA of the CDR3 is TGTGCCAGCAGCTCCACTAGCGTCGGGACGGAGACCCAGTACTTC. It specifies CASSSTSVGTETQYF.

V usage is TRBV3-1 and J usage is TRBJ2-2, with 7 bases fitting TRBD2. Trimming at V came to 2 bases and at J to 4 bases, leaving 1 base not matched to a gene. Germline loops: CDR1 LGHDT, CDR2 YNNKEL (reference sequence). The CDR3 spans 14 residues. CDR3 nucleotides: TGTGCCAGCAGCCAATCGGGGGGCACCGGGGAGCTGTTTTTT. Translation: CASSQSGGTGELFF.

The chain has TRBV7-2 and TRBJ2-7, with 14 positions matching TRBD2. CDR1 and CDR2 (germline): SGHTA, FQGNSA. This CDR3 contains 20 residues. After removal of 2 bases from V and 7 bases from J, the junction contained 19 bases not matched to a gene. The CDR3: CASSLFGPRLAGGSYNEQYF. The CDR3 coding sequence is TGTGCCAGCAGCTTATTTGGCCCCCGACTAGCGGGAGGGTCATACAATGAGCAGTACTTC. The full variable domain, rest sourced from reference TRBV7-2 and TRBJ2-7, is GAGVSQSPSNKVTEKGKDVELRCDPISGHTALYWYRQSLGQGLEFLIYFQGNSAPDKSGLPSDRFSAERTGGSVSTLTIQRTQQEDSAVYLCASSLFGPRLAGGSYNEQYFGPGTRLTVT.

The CDR3 nucleotides read TGTGCCAGCAGTTTGTTAAGCGGCGGGGGAGGGGCCAACGTCCTGACTTTC. It encodes CASSLLSGGGGANVLTF. The chain carries TRBV28 and TRBJ2-6, with 7 bases matching TRBD2. The CDR3 loop spans 17 amino acids. Trimming cost V 3 bases and J 4 bases; bases outside gene matches: 9. Germline V gives CDR1 MDHEN, CDR2 SYDVKM.

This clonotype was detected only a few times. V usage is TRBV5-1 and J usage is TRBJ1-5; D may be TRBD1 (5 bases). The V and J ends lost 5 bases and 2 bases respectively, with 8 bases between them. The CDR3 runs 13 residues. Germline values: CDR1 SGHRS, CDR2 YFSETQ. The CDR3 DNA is TGCGCCAGCAGACGGGACGGCAATCAGCCCCAGCATTTT. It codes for CASRRDGNQPQHF.

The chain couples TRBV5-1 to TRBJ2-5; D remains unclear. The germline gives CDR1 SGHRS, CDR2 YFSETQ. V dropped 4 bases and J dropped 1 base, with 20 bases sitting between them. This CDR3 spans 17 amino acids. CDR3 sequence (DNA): TGCGCCAGCAGCCGTAATACGGCTTGGACGGCCCAAGAGACCCAGTACTTC. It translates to CASSRNTAWTAQETQYF.

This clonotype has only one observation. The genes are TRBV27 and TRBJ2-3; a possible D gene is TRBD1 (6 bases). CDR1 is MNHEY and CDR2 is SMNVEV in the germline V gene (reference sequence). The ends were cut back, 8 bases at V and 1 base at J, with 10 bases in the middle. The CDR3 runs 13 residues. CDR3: CASLNRGTDTQYF. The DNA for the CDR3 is TGTGCCAGCCTTAACAGGGGCACAGATACGCAGTATTTT.

The CDR3 is CASRDLVTDTQYF. The DNA for the CDR3 is TGTGCCAGCCGGGACCTCGTCACAGATACGCAGTATTTT. This rearrangement joins TRBV2 to TRBJ2-3; D may be TRBD1 or TRBD2 (5 bases each). Germline CDR1 SNHLY, CDR2 FYNNEI. The V gene lost 8 bases and the J gene lost 2 bases, with 11 bases spanning the gap. The CDR3 extends over 13 amino acids.